The 28 T cell receptor beta chains reported below all come from one sample, sequenced in a study of identical twins. TCRdb redid the calling of the 5' RACE reads with MiXCR, one entry per CDR3 protein. The sample holds around 690,000 distinct CDR3 sequences; about 20% are singletons and the top ten take approximately 4.5%. This same sample was also taken into another study, of T cells expressing NK-cell markers.

Material for sequencing was PBMCs. The receptors originated from a woman aged 18-30 years in good health.

This chain uses TRBV7-2 with TRBJ1-3; D may be TRBD1 (5 bases). Germline values: CDR1 SGHTA, CDR2 FQGNSA. The V end lost 5 bases, the J end lost 4 bases, and 15 bases lay between the germline ends. The length of the CDR3 is 15 residues. Written as DNA, the CDR3 is TGTGCCAGCAGCGCACAGGTTACGTGGGGAAACACCATATATTTT. Its translation: CASSAQVTWGNTIYF.

This clonotype was counted many times. The chain employs TRBV7-2 and TRBJ2-3; the D gene could be TRBD1 or TRBD2 (6 bases each). The CDR3 totals 14 residues. Per germline, CDR1 SGHTA and CDR2 FQGNSA. The ends were cut back, 5 bases at V and 2 bases at J, with 11 bases in the middle. The CDR3 loop reads CASSGGLATDTQYF. In nucleotides, the CDR3 is TGTGCCAGCAGCGGGGGGCTAGCCACAGATACGCAGTATTTT.

This clonotype turned up a few times. The rearrangement uses TRBV6-5 and TRBJ2-4, with 7 nucleotides matching TRBD2. Germline V lookup: CDR1 MNHEY, CDR2 SVGAGI. The ends lost 0 bases at V and 6 bases at J; junction bases unmatched: 5. CDR3 length: 15 residues. The CDR3 region is CASSYSLADRNIQYF. In DNA form, the CDR3 reads TGTGCCAGCAGTTACTCGCTAGCGGACCGAAACATTCAGTACTTC.

Ten or more counts support this clonotype. The chain couples TRBV29-1 to TRBJ2-7; D ambiguous. Germline V gene lookup returns CDR1 SQVTM and CDR2 ANQGSEA. Trimming pared 7 bases from V and 2 bases from J, leaving 12 bases between. This CDR3 is built from 12 residues. This CDR3 reads CSARSPPYEQYF. CDR3 sequence (DNA): TGCAGCGCCAGGTCTCCACCCTACGAGCAGTACTTC.

This clonotype was counted ten times or more. This chain joins TRBV5-1 and TRBJ1-1, with 7 bases matching TRBD1. There are 13 residues in the CDR3. Germline CDR1 SGHRS, CDR2 YFSETQ. With V trimmed by 5 bases and J by 4 bases, 5 bases remained unmatched. The CDR3 nucleotides are TGCGCCAGCAGTTCGACAGGGAGCACTGAAGCTTTCTTT. Residues: CASSSTGSTEAFF.

The CDR3 DNA is TGCAGTGTGAGGGAACTCCATAGCTCCTACAATGAGCAGTTCTTC. The encoded protein is CSVRELHSSYNEQFF. V is TRBV20-1 and J is TRBJ2-1, with D tentatively TRBD2 (5 bases). Germline V lookup: CDR1 DFQATT, CDR2 SNEGSKA (reference sequence). The CDR3 is 15 residues long. V was pared by 7 bases and J by 0 bases, with 16 bases between.

This clonotype was found a few times. V gene TRBV20-1 combines with J gene TRBJ1-5, with D tentatively TRBD1 (5 bases). This CDR3 comprises 14 residues. Germline assignment: CDR1 DFQATT and CDR2 SNEGSKA (reference sequence). V lost 6 bases and J lost 4, with 16 bases in between. This CDR3 reads CSAGGGDVNQPQHF. CDR3 DNA sequence: TGCAGTGCGGGAGGAGGGGATGTAAATCAGCCCCAGCATTTT.

This clonotype was detected a few times. The rearrangement uses TRBV4-1 and TRBJ2-3; the match to TRBD2 covers 12 bases. Germline lookup yields CDR1 MGHRA and CDR2 YSYEKL. This CDR3 spans 18 amino acids. Unmatched junction bases numbered 9, after V lost 1 base and J lost 4 bases. The CDR3 protein is CASSQASLLAGGSDTQYF. CDR3 DNA: TGCGCCAGCAGCCAAGCGTCACTACTAGCGGGGGGCTCAGATACGCAGTATTTT.

The chain combines TRBV14 with TRBJ2-5; TRBD1 is a possible D gene (5 bases). The germline gives CDR1 SGHDN, CDR2 FVKESK. Trimming stripped 2 bases from V and 2 bases from J, with 9 bases between. The CDR3 loop spans 14 amino acids. The CDR3 DNA follows: TGTGCCAGCAGCCAATTTAAGGGGCAAGAGACCCAGTACTTC. Translated: CASSQFKGQETQYF.

V usage is TRBV7-9 and J usage is TRBJ2-3; D unclear. Trimming shortened V by 4 bases and J by 1 base, and 15 bases separated the two germline ends. Germline V lookup: CDR1 SEHNR, CDR2 FQNEAQ (reference sequence). This CDR3 spans 16 amino acids. The CDR3 spells CASSSSTDPRTDTQYF. The DNA of the CDR3 is TGTGCCAGCAGCTCAAGTACCGATCCTCGCACAGATACGCAGTATTTT.

This clonotype was observed a single time. This chain uses TRBV9 with TRBJ2-3; TRBD2 agrees at 13 bases. Looked up from germline, CDR1 is SGDLS and CDR2 is YYNGEE. V trimming: 4 bases; J trimming: 5 bases; junction bases outside the gene matches: 4. The CDR3 has 15 amino acids. In nucleotides, the CDR3 is TGTGCCAGCAGCTCCACTAGCGGGGGGGAAGATACGCAGTATTTT. This codes for CASSSTSGGEDTQYF.

This clonotype was counted ten times or more. This rearrangement joins TRBV20-1 to TRBJ1-2; 8 bases align to TRBD1. CDR3 length equals 15 residues. The V and J ends lost 0 bases and 7 bases, in that order; junction bases with no gene match: 10. From germline, CDR1 is DFQATT and CDR2 SNEGSKA (reference sequence). The CDR3 spells CSAREASRGRGGYTF. CDR3 coding DNA: TGCAGTGCTAGAGAGGCTTCCAGGGGGCGCGGTGGCTACACCTTC.

This clonotype came up a few times. This chain links TRBV11-2 with TRBJ2-1, with TRBD2 matching 10 bases. The germline CDR1 and CDR2 sequences are SGHAT and FQNNGV. V shed 1 base, J shed 10 bases, and the junction held 4 bases outside the gene matches. The CDR3 contains 14 residues. This chain's CDR3 is CASSLGPLAGEQFF. Here the CDR3 DNA reads TGTGCCAGCAGCTTAGGTCCACTAGCGGGGGAGCAGTTCTTC.

This clonotype was seen only a few times. V usage is TRBV7-8 and J usage is TRBJ2-3; D is unclear. Trimming took 0 bases from V and 0 from J, leaving 16 bases between them. The CDR3 totals 18 residues. Germline V gives CDR1 SGHVS, CDR2 FQNEAQ. The CDR3 DNA follows: TGTGCCAGCAGCTTAGCTACGGCCCTTGACCCTAGCACAGATACGCAGTATTTT. As protein: CASSLATALDPSTDTQYF.

This clonotype was detected many times. V and J are TRBV20-1 and TRBJ1-2; unclear D gene. The CDR3 extends over 13 amino acids. V lost 3 bases to trimming and J lost 4 bases, with 12 bases between them. CDR1 DFQATT and CDR2 SNEGSKA come from the germline V gene (reference sequence). The CDR3 spells CSASRQQTYGYTF. CDR3 nucleotides: TGCAGTGCTAGTCGGCAGCAAACCTATGGCTACACCTTC.

This clonotype has just a few counts. The chain recombines TRBV7-2 with TRBJ2-2; TRBD2 might be the D (5 bases). This CDR3 is 13 amino acids long. Germline lookup yields CDR1 SGHTA and CDR2 FQGNSA. V was pared by 4 bases and J by 7 bases, with 10 bases between. CDR3 residues: CASSSIGGGELFF. CDR3 DNA: TGTGCCAGCAGCTCCATAGGAGGCGGGGAGCTGTTTTTT.

This clonotype was picked up a small number of times. V usage is TRBV20-1 and J usage is TRBJ2-3; a weak D match, TRBD1 (6 bases). Trimming cost V 3 bases and J 0 bases, with 13 bases left between them. CDR1 DFQATT and CDR2 SNEGSKA come from the germline V gene (reference sequence). The CDR3 runs to 15 residues. The chain's CDR3 is CSASPGTLSTDTQYF. CDR3 bases: TGCAGTGCTAGCCCGGGGACACTTAGCACAGATACGCAGTATTTT.

This clonotype was recorded at least ten times. The gene calls are TRBV10-3 and TRBJ2-4, with D uncertain. V was shortened by 0 bases and J by 1 base, with 4 bases between the two germline ends. This CDR3 spans 14 amino acids. Germline-derived CDR1 and CDR2 are ENHRY and SYGVKD. The CDR3: CAISESNAKNIQYF. In DNA form, the CDR3 reads TGTGCCATCAGTGAGTCCAACGCCAAAAACATTCAGTACTTC.

J is TRBJ1-1 and V is TRBV9, with TRBD1 as a possible D gene (5 bases). Trimming removed 4 bases at V and 2 bases at J, with 15 bases between. Germline values: CDR1 SGDLS, CDR2 YYNGEE. The CDR3 consists of 15 residues. The CDR3 region is CASSPGNQGNTEAFF. The CDR3 DNA follows: TGTGCCAGCAGCCCAGGGAATCAGGGAAACACTGAAGCTTTCTTT.

There are a few counts of this clonotype. V gene TRBV12-3 or TRBV12-4 combines with J gene TRBJ2-1; D might be TRBD2 (6 bases). V was trimmed by 7 bases and J by 8 bases, leaving 15 bases between them. The CDR3 spans 13 residues. The CDR3 sequence is CASTLEGGDEQFF. CDR3 bases: TGTGCCAGCACCCTTGAGGGAGGCGATGAGCAGTTCTTC.

This clonotype was detected ten times or more. V gene TRBV12-3 or TRBV12-4 combines with J gene TRBJ2-7; D remains unclear. There are 13 residues in the CDR3. Trimming shortened V by 5 bases and J by 1 base, and 9 bases separated the two germline ends. The CDR3: CASSPGPSYEQYF. The DNA of the CDR3 is TGTGCCAGCAGTCCAGGTCCTTCCTACGAGCAGTACTTC.

This CDR3 is CSVEEVSGSQFF. CDR3 nucleotide sequence: TGCAGCGTTGAAGAGGTGAGCGGGAGTCAGTTCTTC. The chain recombines TRBV29-1 with TRBJ2-1; 8 bases map to TRBD2. V lost 0 bases, J lost 13 bases, and 5 bases stayed unmatched. This CDR3 spans 12 amino acids. Per germline, CDR1 SQVTM and CDR2 ANQGSEA.

The chain joins TRBV4-3 to TRBJ2-7; maybe TRBD1 (8 bases). CDR3 length: 16 amino acids. Germline loops: CDR1 LGHNA, CDR2 YSLEER. The V end was cut by 1 base, the J end by 2 bases, with 15 bases between. In DNA form, the CDR3 reads TGCGCCAGCAGCCAAGTAACAGGGGGGGCCACCTACGAGCAGTACTTC. Protein product: CASSQVTGGATYEQYF.

This clonotype turned up a few times. The gene calls are TRBV7-8 and TRBJ1-4, with D hard to call. Germline values: CDR1 SGHVS, CDR2 FQNEAQ. V lost 3 bases and J 8 bases, leaving 10 bases between the germline ends. The CDR3 runs 13 residues. The CDR3 loop is CASSFYVDEKLFF. CDR3 DNA: TGTGCCAGCAGCTTCTATGTTGACGAAAAACTGTTTTTT.

The chain is built from TRBV29-1 and TRBJ2-1; 8 bases map to TRBD1. Trimming removed 3 bases from V and 3 bases from J; junction bases left unmatched: 4. The CDR3 contains 14 residues. Germline lookup yields CDR1 SQVTM and CDR2 ANQGSEA. CDR3 loop: CSVDLGQVYNEQFF. CDR3 bases: TGCAGCGTTGATCTGGGACAGGTCTACAATGAGCAGTTCTTC.

The chain links TRBV20-1 to TRBJ2-6; D is unclear. Per the germline V gene, CDR1 is DFQATT and CDR2 is SNEGSKA (reference sequence). CDR3 length: 14 residues. Trimming took 4 bases from V and 0 from J, leaving 7 bases between them. CDR3 region: CSAKDSSGANVLTF. DNA of the CDR3: TGCAGTGCTAAGGATTCCTCTGGGGCCAACGTCCTGACTTTC.

CDR3 DNA: TGTGCCAGCAGCGTTAGCGGGGGGGCATCCCTTGAGCAGTTCTTC. It codes for CASSVSGGASLEQFF. The chain joins TRBV9 to TRBJ2-1; 11 bases line up with TRBD2. The CDR3 extends over 15 amino acids. CDR1 SGDLS and CDR2 YYNGEE come from the germline V gene. The junction had 7 bases not matched to a gene; V was cut back by 2 bases and J by 9 bases.

The J gene is TRBJ1-4, the V gene TRBV20-1; D ambiguous. Germline V gene sequence: CDR1 DFQATT, CDR2 SNEGSKA (reference sequence). The V end was cut by 3 bases, the J end by 7 bases, with 3 bases between. The CDR3 consists of 10 residues. The DNA of the CDR3 is TGCAGTGCTAGGAGTGAAAAACTGTTTTTT. Amino acids: CSARSEKLFF.